These T cell receptor beta chains were read from a single sample in a study of CD8+CD57+ T cells in acquired aplastic anemia. MiXCR, run by TCRdb on the reads, gives a single entry per CDR3 protein. The sample holds 200,000 to 300,000 distinct CDR3 sequences, approximately 82% seen once. The sequenced sample consisted of sorted CD4+, CD8+, or CD8+CD57+ T cells (not recorded which) from PBMCs. Source of these receptors: a human donor with aplastic anemia. The CDR3 runs from the conserved cysteine through the conserved F or W. D genes are given only for firm matches. The size entry is marked missing in some rows and otherwise reads once, few, many or a size class.

j_call cdr3_length clone_size d_call v_call cdr3_aa cdr3_nt
TRBJ2-3 16 - TRBD1 TRBV13 CASSADRGRSADTQYF TGTGCCAGCAGCGCAGACAGGGGGCGTTCTGCAGATACGCAGTATTTT
TRBJ1-5 17 - - TRBV20-1 CSARDADRDTGNQPQHF TGCAGTGCTAGAGACGCGGACAGAGACACAGGCAATCAGCCCCAGCATTTT
TRBJ1-6 13 once - TRBV10-1 CASRSRVNSPLHF TGCGCCAGCAGATCCAGGGTTAATTCACCCCTCCACTTT
TRBJ2-3 13 - - TRBV5-1 CASSLSGAYTQYF TGCGCCAGCAGCTTGTCCGGGGCCTACACGCAGTATTTT
TRBJ2-5 16 once TRBD2 TRBV20-1 CSARWTSGGFQETQYF TGCAGTGCTAGGTGGACTAGCGGGGGGTTCCAGGAGACCCAGTACTTC
TRBJ1-6 16 - - TRBV5-4 CASSFTEGGYNSPLHF TGTGCCAGCAGCTTTACTGAGGGCGGCTATAATTCACCCCTCCACTTT
TRBJ1-4 14 - - TRBV7-3 CASNLGRTNEKLFF TGTGCCAGCAATCTAGGGAGGACTAATGAAAAACTGTTTTTT
TRBJ2-5 15 - - TRBV7-9 CASSLVRGGLFFGYF -
TRBJ2-6 17 - - TRBV5-6 CASSLGGGRSGANVLTF TGTGCCAGCAGCTTGGGGGGGGGCCGCTCTGGGGCCAACGTCCTGACTTTC
TRBJ1-1 15 - TRBD1 TRBV5-4 CARSLDRTGSTEAFF TGTGCCCGCAGCTTAGATAGGACAGGGAGCACTGAAGCTTTCTTT
TRBJ1-1 15 - - TRBV9 CASSVGAARNQHPFF TGTGCCAGCAGCGTAGGAGCCGCCCGAAATCAGCACCCTTTCTTT
TRBJ2-1 16 - TRBD2 TRBV7-9 CASRVQRSGGSDGQFF TGTGCCAGCAGGGTACAAAGAAGCGGGGGGAGCGATGGGCAGTTCTTC
TRBJ1-2 12 - - TRBV5-6 CASSLVAGGHTF TGTGCCAGCAGCTTGGTAGCGGGGGGCCACACCTTC
TRBJ2-4 12 - - TRBV11-3 CASGGDRTVQYF TGTGCCAGCGGAGGAGATCGGACAGTTCAGTACTTC
TRBJ2-7 14 - - TRBV7-8 CASGFDGSPDKQYF TGTGCCAGTGGCTTCGACGGGAGCCCCGACAAGCAGTACTTC
TRBJ2-3 13 - - TRBV5-4 CASSLGAADTQYF TGTGCCAGCAGCTTAGGGGCGGCAGATACGCAGTATTTT
TRBJ2-2 12 few - TRBV5-6 CASSLGQGELFF TGTGCCAGCAGCTTGGGGCAGGGGGAGCTGTTTTTT
TRBJ2-3 14 - - TRBV5-8 CASSQGGGPDTQYF TGTGCCAGCAGCCAGGGGGGCGGTCCCGATACGCAGTATTTT
TRBJ2-3 14 - - TRBV9 CASSVADYPDTPYF TGTGCCAGCAGCGTAGCGGACTATCCCGATACGCCGTATTTT
TRBJ2-5 14 - - TRBV7-2 CASSLRRGSETQYF TGTGCCAGCAGCTTACGACGGGGGTCAGAGACCCAGTACTTC
TRBJ1-1 14 - - TRBV25-1 CASSQVNDVPEAFF TGTGCCAGCAGCCAGGTCAACGATGTCCCTGAAGCTTTCTTT
TRBJ2-3 13 - - TRBV5-5 CASSFGTKNTQYF TGTGCCAGCAGCTTCGGGACAAAAAATACGCAGTATTTT
TRBJ1-2 15 - - TRBV5-1 CASSLGAGYDYGYTF TGTGCCAGCAGCTTAGGTGCGGGGTATGACTATGGCTACACCTTC
TRBJ2-7 13 - - TRBV24-1 CATGGTESYEQYF TGTGCCACCGGCGGCACAGAATCCTACGAGCAGTACTTC
TRBJ2-3 12 few - TRBV2 CASKPGTDTQYF TGTGCCAGCAAACCAGGAACGGATACGCAGTATTTT
TRBJ2-5 15 once - TRBV7-8 CASSLDGTEQYAQYF TGTGCCAGCAGCTTAGATGGAACCGAGCAGTACGCCCAGTACTTC
TRBJ2-7 14 - - TRBV2 CASSGRGLAYEQYW TGTGCCAGCAGCGGCCGGGGCCTAGCCTACGAGCAGTACTGG
TRBJ2-7 16 - TRBD1 TRBV5-1 CASSWLDRVSSYEQYF TGCGCCAGCAGCTGGCTGGACAGGGTGTCCTCCTACGAGCAGTACTTC
TRBJ1-2 15 - - TRBV7-9 CASSSTEDTDYGFTF TGTGCCAGCAGCTCTACCGAGGACACCGACTATGGCTTCACCTTC
TRBJ1-4 17 - - TRBV19 CASSMSSGEQINEILFF TGTGCCAGCAGTATGTCTTCAGGAGAACAAATTAATGAAATACTGTTTTTT
TRBJ2-7 14 many - TRBV7-8 CASSLDVLTYEQYF TGTGCCAGCAGCTTAGACGTATTAACCTACGAGCAGTACTTC
TRBJ2-1 16 few TRBD2 TRBV7-9 CASSFQRSGNWREQFF TGTGCCAGCAGCTTTCAAAGAAGCGGGAATTGGCGTGAGCAGTTCTTC
TRBJ1-4 14 - - TRBV9 CASSVDLRNEKLFF TGTGCCAGCAGCGTAGACTTAAGGAATGAAAAACTGTTTTTT
TRBJ2-5 14 few - TRBV2 CASSRGSVQETQYF TGTGCCAGCAGTAGAGGCAGCGTGCAAGAGACCCAGTACTTC
TRBJ2-1 16 - TRBD2 TRBV7-9 CASSFPGSGGYEQQFF TGTGCCAGCAGCTTTCCAGGAAGCGGGGGCTACGAGCAGCAGTTCTTC
TRBJ2-3 14 - - TRBV7-3 CASSQPTVPRGGYF TGCGCCAGCAGCCAACCGACCGTCCCAAGGGGGGGGTATTTT
TRBJ2-6 17 - - TRBV7-2 CASSLARGPSAQNVLTF TGTGCCAGCAGCTTAGCGAGGGGCCCCTCTGCGCAGAATGTCCTGACTTTC
TRBJ2-7 15 - TRBD1 TRBV11-3 CASSLDLTGNYEQYF TGTGCCAGCAGCTTAGATCTGACAGGGAACTACGAGCAGTACTTC
TRBJ1-5 13 - - TRBV5-6 CASSLADVQPQHF TGTGCCAGCAGCTTGGCCGATGTTCAGCCCCAGCATTTT
TRBJ2-2 13 few - TRBV29-1 CSVRQGGTGELFF TGCAGCGTCAGACAGGGAGGTACCGGGGAGCTGTTTTTT
TRBJ2-1 13 - - TRBV7-9 CASSDGGIHGQYF TGTGCCAGCAGCGATGGGGGGATCCATGGGCAGTATTTC
TRBJ2-3 13 once TRBD1 TRBV7-9 CASGVTGGAAQYF TGTGCCAGCGGGGTGACAGGGGGAGCCGCGCAGTATTTT
TRBJ2-3 16 - TRBD2 TRBV24-1 CATSVRLAGGPDTQYF TGTGCCACCAGTGTCAGACTAGCGGGAGGTCCCGATACGCAGTATTTT
TRBJ1-6 15 - TRBD1 TRBV7-2 CASSPIGQGNSPLHF TGTGCCAGCAGTCCTATCGGACAGGGGAATTCACCCCTCCACTTT
TRBJ1-1 15 - - TRBV12-3/TRBV12-4 CASSLTRALNTEAFF TGTGCCAGCAGTTTAACAAGGGCACTGAACACTGAAGCTTTCTTT
TRBJ1-2 17 - - TRBV7-2 CASSPFRGSYTNYGYTF TGTGCCAGCAGCCCTTTCAGGGGCTCTTATACTAACTATGGCTACACCTTC
TRBJ2-7 15 - - TRBV15 CATSPPRERTEPQYF TGTGCCACCAGCCCCCCGAGGGAGCGCACAGAGCCGCAGTACTTT
TRBJ2-3 15 - TRBD2 TRBV7-9 CASSTSGTWRETQYF TGTGCCAGCAGCACCAGCGGGACTTGGAGAGAGACCCAGTATTTT
TRBJ2-3 13 - - TRBV7-9 CASGVQRRDRQYF TGTGCCAGCGGGGTTCAAAGAAGAGATAGGCAGTATTTT
TRBJ1-3 19 - TRBD1 TRBV7-9 CASRPSGTGDLESGNTIYF TGTGCCAGCCGTCCCTCCGGGACAGGGGATCTTGAGTCTGGAAACACCATATATTTT
TRBJ1-5 13 - - TRBV7-8 CASSLTGSPDTQF TGTGCCAGCAGCTTAACGGGAAGTCCCGATACGCAGTTT
TRBJ2-7 14 - - TRBV5-1 CASSAGDSSYEQYF TGCGCCAGCAGCGCGGGGGACAGCTCCTACGAGCAGTACTTC
TRBJ1-1 15 - - TRBV7-8 CASSLAQLTNGELFF TGTGCCAGCAGCTTAGCGCAATTGACCAACGGGGAGCTGTTCTTT
TRBJ1-1 15 once - TRBV7-2 CASSLELARNTQAFF TGTGCCAGCAGCTTAGAGCTGGCACGGAACACTCAAGCTTTCTTT